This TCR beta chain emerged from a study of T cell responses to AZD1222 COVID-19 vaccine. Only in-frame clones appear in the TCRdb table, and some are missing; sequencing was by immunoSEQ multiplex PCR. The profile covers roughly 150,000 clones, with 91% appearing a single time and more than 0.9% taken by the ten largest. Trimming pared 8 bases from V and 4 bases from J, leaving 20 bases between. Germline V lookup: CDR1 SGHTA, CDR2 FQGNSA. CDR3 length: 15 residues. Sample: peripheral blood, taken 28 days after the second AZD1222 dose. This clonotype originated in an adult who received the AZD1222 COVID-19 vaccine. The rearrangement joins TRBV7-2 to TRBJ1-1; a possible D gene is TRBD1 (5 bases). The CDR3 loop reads CASSLGSRVGTEAFF. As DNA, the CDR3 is TGTGCCAGCTCACTAGGGTCCAGGGTTGGCACTGAAGCTTTCTTT.